A single sample is the source of the 25 T cell receptor beta chains below, sequenced in a study of blood T cell repertoires in COVID-19 (dated by TCRdb to the early 2020s). Library method: the immunoSEQ multiplex PCR assay. TCRdb stores this immuneACCESS table with in-frame sequences only. Part of the clones is absent; in the studies checked, under half of the shortfall reflects unresolved V genes, and no reason is known for the rest. Here the sample has 120,000 or so clones; approximately 80% occur a single time. The ten largest clones add up to 25% of the sample. The material sequenced was peripheral blood. The receptor source for this set is a human donor in a cohort sampled during active COVID-19.

The chain employs TRBV11-2 and TRBJ2-3, with D tentatively TRBD2 (6 bases). CDR1 is SGHAT, CDR2 FQNNGV, per germline. V lost 5 bases and J lost 6, with 18 bases in between. This CDR3 has 15 residues. In nucleotides, the CDR3 is TGTGCCAGCAGCCAGAACGCGGGACCCTGGGATACGCAGTATTTT. Protein sequence: CASSQNAGPWDTQYF.

This clone was observed a single time. The chain recombines TRBV3-1 (or the pseudogene TRBV3-2) with TRBJ1-1, with 7 bases lining up with TRBD1. The CDR3 has 14 residues. With 6 bases clipped from V and 5 bases from J, the junction kept 9 bases outside the gene matches. Per the germline V gene, CDR1 is LGHDT and CDR2 is YNNKEL (reference sequence). The CDR3 region is CASRTGQRGTEAFF. The CDR3 DNA reads TGTGCCAGCAGAACGGGACAGAGGGGAACTGAAGCTTTCTTT.

The chain couples TRBV5-1 to TRBJ2-2; D not resolved. Germline V gives CDR1 SGHRS, CDR2 YFSETQ. Deletions cut 4 bases from V and 6 bases from J, with 16 bases between. The CDR3 is made up of 15 amino acids. CDR3 bases: TGCGCCAGCAGCACGCCAGGCTTGAAGGCCGGGGAGCTGTTTTTT. Its protein product is CASSTPGLKAGELFF.

This clone has only one observation. V is TRBV5-4 and J is TRBJ2-5; D gene uncertain. The CDR3 has 16 amino acids. V was clipped by 5 bases and J by 5 bases, with 22 bases between them. Germline V CDR1 and CDR2: SGHNT, YYREEE (reference sequence). The CDR3 here is CASSELLPERSETQYF. The DNA of the CDR3 is TGTGCCAGCAGTGAGTTACTACCCGAAAGGTCGGAGACCCAGTACTTC.

The CDR3 protein is CSVGTSGRSGELFF. CDR3 coding DNA: TGCAGCGTTGGCACTAGCGGGAGGTCCGGGGAGCTGTTTTTT. The rearrangement joins TRBV29-1 to TRBJ2-2, with 12 positions matching TRBD2. Per the germline V gene, CDR1 is SQVTM and CDR2 is ANQGSEA. J lost 6 bases, V lost 4 bases, and 3 bases had no gene match. The CDR3 runs to 14 residues.

In its sample, this clone was seen once. The junction shows a germline mismatch at one end, possibly a read error. This chain links TRBV7-7 with TRBJ2-1, with 7 positions matching TRBD2. The CDR3 length is 16 residues. In germline, CDR1 is SSHAT, CDR2 FNYEAQ (reference sequence). The CDR3 spells CASSLVSSGVDNEQFF. The CDR3 DNA sequence: TGTGCTAGCAGCTTAGTCTCGAGCGGGGTCGACAATGAGCAGTTCTTC.

The chain carries TRBV5-1 and TRBJ2-1; TRBD2 matches 14 bases. This CDR3 spans 14 amino acids. V was pared by 0 bases and J by 10 bases, with 0 bases of the junction left unmatched. Looked up from germline, CDR1 is SGHRS and CDR2 is YFSETQ. The CDR3 nucleotides are TGCGCCAGCAGCTTGGGGACTAGCGGGGGGGAGCAGTTCTTC. Translating it yields CASSLGTSGGEQFF.

The genes are TRBV6-5 and TRBJ1-2; 8 nucleotides match TRBD1. Germline loops: CDR1 MNHEY, CDR2 SVGAGI. V was clipped by 5 bases and J by 4 bases; unmatched bases: 3. The CDR3 is 13 amino acids. CDR3 amino acids: CASSQGAGYGYTF. The CDR3 nucleotides are TGTGCCAGCAGTCAGGGGGCTGGCTATGGCTACACCTTC.

The chain employs TRBV5-1 and TRBJ2-3; perhaps TRBD2 as D (5 bases). Trimming pared 5 bases from V and 2 bases from J, leaving 12 bases between. From germline, CDR1 is SGHRS and CDR2 YFSETQ. The CDR3 covers 14 residues. In DNA, the CDR3 is TGCGCCAGCAGGGAGGCTCCATTCACAGATACGCAGTATTTT. This codes for CASREAPFTDTQYF.

This clone showed up just once. The J gene is TRBJ1-4, the V gene TRBV5-5; no firm D call. The V end lost 4 bases, the J end lost 0 bases, and 10 bases lay between the germline ends. The germline V gene encodes CDR1 SGHKS and CDR2 YYEKEE (reference sequence). The CDR3 has 15 amino acids. The CDR3 DNA sequence: TGTGCCAGCAGCCTAGAGACTTCAACTAATGAAAAACTGTTTTTT. This gives the protein CASSLETSTNEKLFF.

V usage is TRBV6-5 and J usage is TRBJ2-4; possibly TRBD2 for D (5 bases). Germline CDR1 reads MNHEY; CDR2 reads SVGAGI. This CDR3 contains 14 residues. Deletions cut 2 bases from V and 6 bases from J, with 11 bases between. The CDR3 loop is CASSYAQTRNIQYF. CDR3 coding DNA: TGTGCCAGCAGTTACGCCCAAACTAGAAACATTCAGTACTTC.

This clone was counted only a few times. The chain carries TRBV5-1 and TRBJ2-1; D perhaps matches TRBD2 (6 bases). Germline V gene lookup returns CDR1 SGHRS and CDR2 YFSETQ. The CDR3 contains 15 residues. The V and J ends lost 4 bases and 0 bases respectively, with 11 bases between them. The CDR3 DNA is TGCGCCAGCAGCAACGGGGGAAGCTCCTACAATGAGCAGTTCTTC. As protein: CASSNGGSSYNEQFF.

With respect to this clone: Other DNA sequences from this sample encode an identical CDR3 as well. The genes are TRBV6-2 or TRBV6-3 and TRBJ1-5; 9 nucleotides line up with TRBD1. CDR1 is MNHEY, CDR2 SVGEGT, per germline. The CDR3 has 15 amino acids. Trimming cost V 6 bases and J 6 bases; bases outside gene matches: 9. CDR3 protein: CASSLTGGAGQPQHF. The CDR3 bases are TGTGCCAGCAGCCTAACAGGGGGCGCGGGTCAGCCCCAGCATTTT.

This chain links TRBV28 with TRBJ1-6, with 8 bases that match TRBD1. V was clipped by 6 bases and J by 2 bases; unmatched bases: 12. CDR3 length: 18 residues. Germline assignment: CDR1 MDHEN and CDR2 SYDVKM. The CDR3 here is CASSRPHRGSAYNSPLHF. CDR3 nucleotide sequence: TGTGCCAGCAGCCGACCACACAGGGGGAGCGCCTATAATTCACCCCTCCACTTT.

This rearrangement joins TRBV4-3 to TRBJ1-2, with a tentative D call TRBD1 (6 bases). Germline V gene data show CDR1 as LGHNA and CDR2 as YSLEER. V lost 2 bases and J lost 5, with 15 bases in between. This CDR3 is 15 amino acids long. Written as DNA, the CDR3 is TGCGCCAGCAGCCAAAGTTACAGGGTCTCTTATGGCTACACCTTC. Translated, it gives CASSQSYRVSYGYTF.

The V and J genes are TRBV28 and TRBJ1-1; D is possibly TRBD1 (5 bases). In germline, CDR1 is MDHEN, CDR2 SYDVKM. This CDR3 region has 14 residues. V lost 3 bases to trimming and J lost 4 bases, with 12 bases between them. CDR3 sequence reads: CASSFIGASTEAFF. CDR3 DNA sequence: TGTGCCAGCAGTTTCATTGGGGCGAGCACTGAAGCTTTCTTT.

The V call is TRBV29-1, the J call TRBJ2-3; no clear D. CDR1 is SQVTM, CDR2 ANQGSEA, per germline. The CDR3 has 13 amino acids. Trimming cost V 5 bases and J 4 bases, with 13 bases left between them. CDR3 nucleotide sequence: TGCAGCGTTCTCGCCTCTTCGGCAGATACGCAGTATTTT. This translates into CSVLASSADTQYF.

The V and J genes are TRBV4-1 and TRBJ1-3; D remains ambiguous. V was pared by 1 base and J by 0 bases, with 13 bases between. The CDR3 covers 17 residues. Germline CDR1 MGHRA, CDR2 YSYEKL. This CDR3 reads CASSQGNEALSGNTIYF. Written as DNA, the CDR3 is TGCGCCAGCAGCCAAGGAAATGAGGCACTCTCTGGAAACACCATATATTTT.

The chain links TRBV5-1 to TRBJ2-5; TRBD2 aligns across 9 bases. The CDR3 totals 13 residues. Germline loops: CDR1 SGHRS, CDR2 YFSETQ. Losses at the gene ends were 3 bases for V and 5 bases for J; bases not matched to a gene: 2. The chain's CDR3 is CASSSSGVETQYF. The CDR3 DNA follows: TGCGCCAGCAGCTCTAGCGGGGTGGAGACCCAGTACTTC.

This clone came up a few times. This sequence joins TRBV7-2 and TRBJ2-7, with 7 positions matching TRBD2. In germline, CDR1 is SGHTA, CDR2 FQGNSA. V gave up 5 bases and J gave up 3 bases; unmatched junction bases: 10. The CDR3 consists of 15 residues. In DNA form, the CDR3 reads TGTGCCAGCAGCCCTGGACTAGATTTTATCTACGAGCAGTACTTC. Its translation: CASSPGLDFIYEQYF.

The chain has TRBV2 and TRBJ1-3; 10 nucleotides agree with TRBD1. This CDR3 spans 14 amino acids. The germline CDR1 and CDR2 sequences are SNHLY and FYNNEI. V shed 6 bases and J 4 bases; nucleotides not matched to a gene: 3. CDR3 bases: TGTGCCAGCAGAGAGACAGGGGGCGGAAACACCATATATTTT. Translated, it gives CASRETGGGNTIYF.

The V gene is TRBV19, the J gene TRBJ2-2; 8 bases are a match to TRBD1. This CDR3 comprises 17 residues. V gave up 3 bases and J gave up 0 bases; unmatched junction bases: 6. Germline V CDR1 and CDR2: LNHDA, SQIVND (reference sequence). The CDR3 reads CASSINAGGANTGELFF. The CDR3 DNA reads TGTGCCAGTAGTATCAACGCAGGGGGCGCGAACACCGGGGAGCTGTTTTTT.

V gene TRBV2 combines with J gene TRBJ1-4; TRBD1 aligns across 10 bases. In germline, CDR1 is SNHLY, CDR2 FYNNEI. The CDR3 covers 14 residues. V lost 7 bases and J lost 5; bases outside the gene matches: 4. In DNA, the CDR3 is TGTGCCAGCAAAGTGGGACAGGGGAATGAAAAACTGTTTTTT. Translating gives CASKVGQGNEKLFF.

V is TRBV20-1 and J is TRBJ2-3; 7 bases fit TRBD2. The CDR3 sequence is 16 residues long. Trimming cost V 3 bases and J 4 bases; bases outside gene matches: 13. CDR1 is DFQATT and CDR2 is SNEGSKA in the germline V gene (reference sequence). Here the CDR3 reads CSASPLTGGLPDTQYF. CDR3 nucleotide sequence: TGCAGTGCTAGTCCCCTTACGGGAGGCCTCCCAGATACGCAGTATTTT.

The chain is built from TRBV6-5 and TRBJ2-7; 8 nucleotides agree with TRBD1. The CDR3 has 15 amino acids. CDR1 is MNHEY and CDR2 is SVGAGI in the germline V gene. The J segment lost 4 bases and the V segment lost 0 bases, leaving 5 bases of the junction unmatched. CDR3 DNA sequence: TGTGCCAGCAGTTACTCTTGGACAGGGACATACGAGCAGTACTTC. Protein product: CASSYSWTGTYEQYF.